This T cell receptor beta chain appears in the sequencing data of a study of spatial heterogeneity in lung cancer. Time point: sample taken at primary tumor resection. CDR3 size: 13 residues. V lost 6 bases to trimming and J lost 7 bases; unmatched junction nucleotides: 5. CDR1 MNHEY and CDR2 SVGAGI come from the germline V gene. One entry per CDR3 protein results from TCRdb running MiXCR on the 5' RACE reads. The sample gives under 8,500 distinct CDR3 sequences, 9.6% of which show up once; roughly 12% is in the top ten. This clonotype was counted many times. The antigen is not known. Study-wide results and limits: Counts of expanded alpha and beta TCRs within tumors tracked the tumor nonsynonymous mutation count.

The chain links TRBV6-5 to TRBJ2-1, with 8 positions matching TRBD1. This receptor was obtained from a male donor with early-stage non-small cell lung cancer. The sample consisted of lung tumor tissue, taken at surgery. Written as DNA, the CDR3 is TGTGCCAGCAGCGGACAGGGCAGAAATGAGCAGTTCTTC. Its protein is CASSGQGRNEQFF.